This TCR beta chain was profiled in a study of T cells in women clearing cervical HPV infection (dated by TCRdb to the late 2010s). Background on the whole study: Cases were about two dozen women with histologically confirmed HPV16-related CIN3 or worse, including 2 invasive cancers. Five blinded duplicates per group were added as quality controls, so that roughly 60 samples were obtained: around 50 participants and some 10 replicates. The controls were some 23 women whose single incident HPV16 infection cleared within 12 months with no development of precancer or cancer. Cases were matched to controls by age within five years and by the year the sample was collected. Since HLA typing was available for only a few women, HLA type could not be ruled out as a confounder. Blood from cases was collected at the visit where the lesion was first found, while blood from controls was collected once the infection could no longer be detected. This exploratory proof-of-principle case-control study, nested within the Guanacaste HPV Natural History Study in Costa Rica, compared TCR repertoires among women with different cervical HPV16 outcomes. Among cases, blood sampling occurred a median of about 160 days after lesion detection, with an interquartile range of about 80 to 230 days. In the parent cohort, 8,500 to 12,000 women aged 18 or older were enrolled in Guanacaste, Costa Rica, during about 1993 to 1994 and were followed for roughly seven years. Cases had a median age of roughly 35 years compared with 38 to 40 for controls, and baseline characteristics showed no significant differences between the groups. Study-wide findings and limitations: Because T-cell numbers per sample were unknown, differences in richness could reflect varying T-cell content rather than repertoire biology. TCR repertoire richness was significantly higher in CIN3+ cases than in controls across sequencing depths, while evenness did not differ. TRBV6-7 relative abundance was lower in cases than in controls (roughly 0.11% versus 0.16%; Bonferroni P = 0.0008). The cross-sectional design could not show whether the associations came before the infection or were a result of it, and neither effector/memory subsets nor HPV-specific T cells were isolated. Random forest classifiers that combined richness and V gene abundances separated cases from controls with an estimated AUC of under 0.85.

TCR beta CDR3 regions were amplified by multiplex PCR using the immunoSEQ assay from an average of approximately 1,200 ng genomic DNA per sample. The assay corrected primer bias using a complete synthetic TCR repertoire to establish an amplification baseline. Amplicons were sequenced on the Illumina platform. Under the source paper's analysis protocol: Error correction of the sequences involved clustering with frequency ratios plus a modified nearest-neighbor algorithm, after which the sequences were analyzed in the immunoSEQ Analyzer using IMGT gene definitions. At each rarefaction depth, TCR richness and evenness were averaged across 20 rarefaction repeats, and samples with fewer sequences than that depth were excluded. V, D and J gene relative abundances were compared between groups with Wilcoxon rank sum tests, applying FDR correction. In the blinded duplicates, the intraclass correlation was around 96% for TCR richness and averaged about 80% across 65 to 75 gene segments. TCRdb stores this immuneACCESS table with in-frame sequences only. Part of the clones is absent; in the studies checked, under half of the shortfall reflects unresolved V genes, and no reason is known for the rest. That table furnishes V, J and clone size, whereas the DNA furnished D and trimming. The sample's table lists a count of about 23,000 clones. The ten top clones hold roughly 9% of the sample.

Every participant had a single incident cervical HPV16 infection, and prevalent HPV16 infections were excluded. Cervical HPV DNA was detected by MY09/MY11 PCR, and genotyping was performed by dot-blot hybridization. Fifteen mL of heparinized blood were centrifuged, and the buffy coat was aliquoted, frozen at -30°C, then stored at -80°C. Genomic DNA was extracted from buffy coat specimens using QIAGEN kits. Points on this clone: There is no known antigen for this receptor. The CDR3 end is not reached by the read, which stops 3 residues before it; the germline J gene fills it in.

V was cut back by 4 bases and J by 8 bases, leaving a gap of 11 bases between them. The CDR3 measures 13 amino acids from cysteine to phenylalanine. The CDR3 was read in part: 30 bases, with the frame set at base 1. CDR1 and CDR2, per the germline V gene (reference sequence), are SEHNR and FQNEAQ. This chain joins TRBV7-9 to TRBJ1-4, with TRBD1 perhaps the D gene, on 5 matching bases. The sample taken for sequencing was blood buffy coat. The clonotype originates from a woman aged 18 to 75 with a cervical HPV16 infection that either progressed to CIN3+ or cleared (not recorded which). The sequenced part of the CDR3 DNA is TGTGCCAGCAGCTCCCCCAAGGGGGAAAAA. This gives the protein CASSSPKGEK. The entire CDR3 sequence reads CASSSPKGEKLFF.